These T cell receptor beta chains were read from a single sample in a study of blood T cell repertoires in COVID-19. Produced via immunoSEQ multiplex PCR; TCRdb's table is partial and in-frame only. The sample carries roughly 150,000 clones, roughly 88% recorded once. The sequenced material came from PBMCs or T cells enriched from blood (not recorded which). These receptors came from a man between 65 and 85 years old who had been exposed to COVID-19. CDR3s leave out the opening cysteine and the closing phenylalanine or tryptophan. A D gene is named only where the DNA matches it firmly.

d_call	v_call	cdr3_length	j_call	cdr3_aa
NA	TRBV28	14	TRBJ1-2	ASRALGAGANYGYT
NA	TRBV13	14	TRBJ1-5	ASSSRSQGTYQPQH
TRBD2	TRBV27	12	TRBJ2-7	ASSPVGTSGRQY
TRBD1	TRBV27	13	TRBJ1-2	ASSLITGGAYGYT
NA	TRBV28	17	TRBJ1-1	ASSFLMTDRSRTNTEAF
TRBD2	TRBV28	15	TRBJ2-7	ASSLDIRTSPAYEQY
NA	TRBV7-9	11	TRBJ1-2	ASSRLPYDGYT
TRBD1	TRBV10-2	12	TRBJ2-7	ASRSKTGGYEQY
TRBD1	TRBV5-4	16	TRBJ2-7	ASSLVGTGGEHPYEQY
NA	TRBV19	13	TRBJ1-6	ASSTSNELNSPLH
TRBD1	TRBV6-6	12	TRBJ1-4	AGRRQGTNEKLF
TRBD1	TRBV2	12	TRBJ1-6	ASNEDRGSSPLH
NA	TRBV18	12	TRBJ1-1	ASSPFGLNTEAF
NA	TRBV3-1/TRBV3-2	10	TRBJ2-5	ASSPSGETQY
TRBD1	TRBV5-5	15	TRBJ2-2	ASSLATGVDWTGELF
NA	TRBV19	11	TRBJ1-1	ASSPGGDTEAF
TRBD2	TRBV4-3	14	TRBJ2-2	ASSQGLAGATGELF
NA	TRBV20-1	11	TRBJ1-2	SASNGGDYGYT
TRBD1	TRBV29-1	12	TRBJ2-5	SMPTGAYQETQY
NA	TRBV19	10	TRBJ1-6	ASSMADSPLH
TRBD1	TRBV19	13	TRBJ1-5	ASSSPTGGNQPQH
TRBD2	TRBV7-6	13	TRBJ2-1	ASSQWTSGRNEQF
NA	TRBV2	13	TRBJ2-4	ASREGRAVKNIQY